The 32 T cell receptor beta chains below all came from one sample that was sequenced in a study of cytomegalovirus exposure and HLA in healthy donors. The PCR was carried out with 60 Vbeta primers and 13 Jbeta primers. Data came from immunoSEQ multiplex PCR; TCRdb stores just in-frame clones and leaves some out. The sample comprises approximately 70,000 clones, more than 60% of which are singletons, and approximately 15% rests with the top ten. The sample was PBMCs. These receptors were collected from a male donor in good health and CMV-seropositive.

The chain is built from TRBV4-3 and TRBJ1-3; TRBD1 is a possible D gene (5 bases). The CDR3 runs to 14 residues. Germline V gene data show CDR1 as LGHNA and CDR2 as YSLEER. V lost 0 bases to trimming and J lost 8 bases, with 11 bases between them. DNA of the CDR3: TGCGCCAGCAGCCAAGATCAGGGTTCATACACCATATATTTT. It is translated as CASSQDQGSYTIYF.

V usage is TRBV10-2 and J usage is TRBJ2-1; 12 nucleotides match TRBD2. The V gene's germline CDR1 is WSHSY and CDR2 SAAADI. Unmatched junction bases numbered 10, after V lost 7 bases and J lost 6 bases. The CDR3 is 16 residues long. CDR3 bases: TGCGCCAGCATTGGGGCGACTAGCGGGAGTCCCAATGAGCAGTTCTTC. This sequence encodes CASIGATSGSPNEQFF.

The chain is built from TRBV5-8 and TRBJ2-3; maybe TRBD2 (6 bases). The germline V and J ends were trimmed by 4 bases and 6 bases, with 18 bases remaining between them. CDR1 and CDR2 (germline): SGHTS, YDEGEE. The CDR3 consists of 15 residues. The CDR3, as DNA: TGTGCCAGCAGCGCCGGGACTGGGAACGGGGATACGCAGTATTTT. It codes for CASSAGTGNGDTQYF.

The chain combines TRBV7-2 with TRBJ1-1; D gene uncertain. The V and J ends lost 6 bases and 7 bases respectively, with 15 bases between them. CDR1 and CDR2 (germline): SGHTA, FQGNSA. The CDR3 contains 13 residues. Written as DNA, the CDR3 is TGTGCCAGCAGTTCCAACTCGCCCCATGAAGCTTTCTTT. It yields the protein CASSSNSPHEAFF.

This clone appeared a single time. This chain joins TRBV7-6 and TRBJ2-1, with 11 bases matching TRBD2. This CDR3 is 17 amino acids long. V was clipped by 3 bases and J by 4 bases; unmatched bases: 8. CDR1 and CDR2 (germline): SGHVS, FNYEAQ. The CDR3 protein is CASSLDLAGGYYNEQFF. CDR3 in DNA: TGTGCCAGCAGCTTGGACTTAGCGGGAGGGTATTACAATGAGCAGTTCTTC.

V usage is TRBV7-2 and J usage is TRBJ2-6, with TRBD1 as a possible D gene (5 bases). The CDR3 runs 17 residues. Germline CDR1 is SGHTA and CDR2 is FQGNSA. Trimming shortened V by 5 bases and J by 2 bases, and 16 bases separated the two germline ends. The CDR3 DNA is TGTGCCAGCAGCCCCACCCGCGCAGGGACTGGGGCCAACGTCCTGACTTTC. Encoded protein: CASSPTRAGTGANVLTF.

The CDR3 region is CASSQTRGNTEAFF. CDR3 DNA: TGCGCCAGCAGCCAGACCAGGGGGAACACTGAAGCTTTCTTT. This sequence joins TRBV4-3 and TRBJ1-1; perhaps TRBD1 as D (6 bases). V was shortened by 3 bases and J by 1 base, with 9 bases between the two germline ends. CDR3 size: 14 residues. Germline V gene lookup returns CDR1 LGHNA and CDR2 YSLEER.

The V call is TRBV6-5, the J call TRBJ2-1; weak D call: TRBD1 (6 bases). The CDR3 has 15 amino acids. V was pared by 2 bases and J by 6 bases, with 14 bases between. Germline V gene data show CDR1 as MNHEY and CDR2 as SVGAGI. In nucleotides, the CDR3 is TGTGCCAGCAGTTACATCAGGGGCAAGAGCAATGAGCAGTTCTTC. It encodes CASSYIRGKSNEQFF.

The table lists this clone with a few counts. The rearrangement joins TRBV2 to TRBJ2-1, with unresolved D. Germline CDR1 SNHLY, CDR2 FYNNEI. This CDR3 is 13 amino acids long. Trimming shortened V by 1 base and J by 3 bases, and 4 bases separated the two germline ends. CDR3 sequence reads: CASSEDYYNEQFF. In nucleotides, the CDR3 is TGTGCCAGCAGTGAAGATTACTACAATGAGCAGTTCTTC.

The chain uses TRBV2 and TRBJ1-4; possibly TRBD1 for D (6 bases). V lost 4 bases, J lost 0 bases, and 9 bases lay in between. Germline V CDR1 and CDR2: SNHLY, FYNNEI. The length of the CDR3 is 15 residues. The CDR3 protein is CASSAWTATNEKLFF. In nucleotides, the CDR3 is TGTGCCAGCAGTGCGTGGACAGCAACTAATGAAAAACTGTTTTTT. Filled out from reference TRBV2 and TRBJ1-4, the complete variable domain reads EPEVTQTPSHQVTQMGQEVILRCVPISNHLYFYWYRQILGQKVEFLVSFYNNEISEKSEIFDDQFSVERPDGSNFTLKIRSTKLEDSAMYFCASSAWTATNEKLFFGSGTQLSVL.

The CDR3 protein is CASSPSERNTEAFF. In DNA, the CDR3 is TGTGCCAGCTCACCCTCGGAGAGGAACACTGAAGCTTTCTTT. The chain joins TRBV18 to TRBJ1-1, with D unclear. CDR1 is KGHSH and CDR2 is LQKENI in the germline V gene. V gave up 3 bases and J gave up 1 base, with 9 bases separating them. This CDR3 has 14 amino acids.

The rearrangement uses TRBV18 and TRBJ2-1, with 11 bases that match TRBD2. This CDR3 comprises 18 residues. Germline values: CDR1 KGHSH, CDR2 LQKENI. V lost 2 bases, J lost 2 bases, and 8 bases stayed unmatched. The CDR3 spells CASSPSTSGSGTYNEQFF. The CDR3 DNA is TGTGCCAGCTCACCATCAACTAGCGGGAGTGGAACCTACAATGAGCAGTTCTTC.

The V and J genes are TRBV7-7 and TRBJ2-3; D is unclear. V was shortened by 1 base and J by 2 bases, with 4 bases between the two germline ends. The CDR3 is 13 residues long. Germline V gives CDR1 SSHAT, CDR2 FNYEAQ (reference sequence). Written as DNA, the CDR3 is TGTGCCAGCAGCTTAGGGCACACAGATACGCAGTATTTT. It codes for CASSLGHTDTQYF.

Only one count was recorded for this clone. V usage is TRBV7-9 and J usage is TRBJ1-3, with 9 bases matching TRBD1. CDR1 is SEHNR and CDR2 is FQNEAQ in the germline V gene (reference sequence). The CDR3 extends over 15 amino acids. The J segment lost 4 bases and the V segment lost 2 bases, leaving 3 bases of the junction unmatched. The CDR3 here is CASSLRTGAGNTIYF. In DNA, the CDR3 is TGTGCCAGCAGCTTACGGACAGGGGCAGGAAACACCATATATTTT.

This clone was picked up a small number of times. The chain couples TRBV5-1 to TRBJ2-4; 7 bases match TRBD1. Germline V gene sequence: CDR1 SGHRS, CDR2 YFSETQ. V gave up 4 bases and J gave up 8 bases; unmatched junction bases: 15. This CDR3 is 16 amino acids long. CDR3 region: CASSKNPTGVYDIQYF. The DNA for the CDR3 is TGCGCCAGCAGCAAAAACCCAACAGGGGTGTATGACATTCAGTACTTC. Full variable domain (missing parts from reference TRBV5-1 and TRBJ2-4): KAGVTQTPRYLIKTRGQQVTLSCSPISGHRSVSWYQQTPGQGLQFLFEYFSETQRNKGNFPGRFSGRQFSNSRSEMNVSTLELGDSALYLCASSKNPTGVYDIQYFGAGTRLSVL.

The rearrangement joins TRBV5-1 to TRBJ2-1; a possible D gene is TRBD1 (6 bases). Trimming stripped 2 bases from V and 5 bases from J, with 11 bases between. The CDR3 covers 14 residues. Germline lookup yields CDR1 SGHRS and CDR2 YFSETQ. CDR3 sequence: CASSFGDTHNEQFF. In DNA, the CDR3 is TGCGCCAGCAGCTTTGGGGACACACACAATGAGCAGTTCTTC.

For the CDR3, the DNA is TGCGCCAGCAGCCCGGAGGGACTAGCGGGAGAAGTAAGAGATACGCAGTATTTT. Protein sequence: CASSPEGLAGEVRDTQYF. The rearrangement uses TRBV5-1 and TRBJ2-3, with 14 positions matching TRBD2. Per the germline V gene, CDR1 is SGHRS and CDR2 is YFSETQ. Losses at the gene ends were 4 bases for V and 5 bases for J; bases not matched to a gene: 12. The CDR3 is 18 amino acids. The whole variable domain, remainder taken from reference TRBV5-1 and TRBJ2-3, is KAGVTQTPRYLIKTRGQQVTLSCSPISGHRSVSWYQQTPGQGLQFLFEYFSETQRNKGNFPGRFSGRQFSNSRSEMNVSTLELGDSALYLCASSPEGLAGEVRDTQYFGPGTRLTVL.

This chain uses TRBV7-7 with TRBJ2-2, with TRBD2 matching 7 bases. CDR3 length: 12 amino acids. V shed 8 bases and J 3 bases; nucleotides not matched to a gene: 0. The germline V gene has CDR1 SSHAT and CDR2 FNYEAQ (reference sequence). CDR3 nucleotide sequence: TGTGCCAGCCGGGGGGACACCGGGGAGCTGTTTTTT. Translated, it gives CASRGDTGELFF.

V is TRBV5-1 and J is TRBJ2-2; maybe TRBD2 (5 bases). Germline V gives CDR1 SGHRS, CDR2 YFSETQ. This CDR3 is 15 amino acids long. V was clipped by 2 bases and J by 3 bases, with 11 bases between them. The CDR3 bases are TGCGCCAGCAGCTTCCGGGGAATGGACACCGGGGAGCTGTTTTTT. Its protein is CASSFRGMDTGELFF.

The chain recombines TRBV4-1 with TRBJ2-7; no definite D call. The CDR3 has 15 amino acids. Germline CDR1 is MGHRA and CDR2 is YSYEKL. V shed 0 bases and J shed 0 bases, with 9 bases lying between them. As DNA, the CDR3 is TGCGCCAGCAGCCAAGAATCCGAGAACTCCTACGAGCAGTACTTC. Translation gives CASSQESENSYEQYF.

This rearrangement joins TRBV27 to TRBJ1-5, with D unclear. The length of the CDR3 is 13 residues. Germline-derived CDR1 and CDR2 are MNHEY and SMNVEV (reference sequence). The V end was cut by 6 bases, the J end by 6 bases, with 12 bases between. The CDR3 region has the DNA TGTGCCAGCAGCCGGCGCGGTAGTCAGCCCCAGCATTTT. Amino acid sequence: CASSRRGSQPQHF.

The chain employs TRBV27 and TRBJ2-4; 11 nucleotides match TRBD2. The germline V gene has CDR1 MNHEY and CDR2 SMNVEV (reference sequence). V shed 2 bases, J shed 0 bases, and the junction held 12 bases outside the gene matches. The CDR3 covers 20 residues. CDR3 DNA sequence: TGTGCCAGCAGTTTAAGGGAACTAGCGGGAGTGGGTGGAGCCAAAAACATTCAGTACTTC. Encoded protein: CASSLRELAGVGGAKNIQYF.

In DNA form, the CDR3 reads TGTGCCAGCAGTTACAGTTCAGGGGGCGATGAAAAACTGTTTTTT. Its translation: CASSYSSGGDEKLFF. The chain employs TRBV6-6 and TRBJ1-4, with 8 bases fitting TRBD1. The CDR3 length is 15 residues. Trimming at V came to 2 bases and at J to 6 bases, leaving 5 bases not matched to a gene. Germline-derived CDR1 and CDR2 are MNHNY and SVGAGI (reference sequence).

V is TRBV5-1 and J is TRBJ2-2, with 8 bases that match TRBD2. This CDR3 has 16 residues. V shed 1 base and J 4 bases; nucleotides not matched to a gene: 6. The germline CDR1 and CDR2 sequences are SGHRS and YFSETQ. The DNA of the CDR3 is TGCGCCAGCAGCTTGCGAGCGGGGGCGGGCACCGGGGAGCTGTTTTTT. Protein: CASSLRAGAGTGELFF.

The chain joins TRBV2 to TRBJ1-1; 9 nucleotides agree with TRBD1. This CDR3 contains 13 residues. Germline-derived CDR1 and CDR2 are SNHLY and FYNNEI. Trimming cost V 3 bases and J 8 bases; bases outside gene matches: 4. The CDR3 reads CASSEGQGLEAFF. The CDR3 bases are TGTGCCAGCAGTGAGGGACAGGGCCTCGAAGCTTTCTTT.

The rearrangement links TRBV6-1 to TRBJ1-2; a weak D match, TRBD1 (6 bases). The CDR3 extends over 16 amino acids. Trimming cost V 3 bases and J 8 bases, with 22 bases left between them. The germline V gene has CDR1 MNHNS and CDR2 SASEGT. Here the CDR3 DNA reads TGTGCCAGCAGTGACCTGAGATTCTTGGGGGCTAGAGGCTACACCTTC. Amino acids: CASSDLRFLGARGYTF.

The V gene is TRBV14, the J gene TRBJ1-6; D is uncertain. V was cut by 3 bases and J by 6 bases, with 3 bases left in between. Per the germline V gene, CDR1 is SGHDN and CDR2 is FVKESK. This CDR3 comprises 12 residues. The CDR3 coding sequence is TGTGCCAGCAGCCACTTTAATTCACCCCTCCACTTT. It specifies CASSHFNSPLHF.

The genes are TRBV10-2 and TRBJ2-1; D may be TRBD2 (7 bases). V dropped 8 bases and J dropped 7 bases, with 18 bases sitting between them. The germline V gene has CDR1 WSHSY and CDR2 SAAADI. This CDR3 is 14 amino acids long. The CDR3 spells CASGWTVGGNEQFF. The CDR3 DNA sequence: TGCGCCAGCGGCTGGACAGTGGGGGGGAATGAGCAGTTCTTC.

The J gene is TRBJ1-4, the V gene TRBV12-5, with D maybe TRBD1 (6 bases). Trimming removed 5 bases from V and 7 bases from J, with 14 bases in between. The CDR3 has 14 residues. Germline CDR1 LGHNT, CDR2 FRNRAP. DNA for the CDR3: TGTGCTAGTGGTAATGCCGACAGGAGTGAAAAACTGTTTTTT. Translating gives CASGNADRSEKLFF.

The table lists this clone with a few counts. The rearrangement joins TRBV4-3 to TRBJ2-1; possible D gene TRBD2, 6 bases. Germline CDR1 LGHNA, CDR2 YSLEER. The CDR3 has 14 residues. The V end was cut by 3 bases, the J end by 11 bases, with 17 bases between. In DNA form, the CDR3 reads TGCGCCAGCAGCCAGGCGGCGGGGAAAATGAAGCAGTTCTTC. This sequence encodes CASSQAAGKMKQFF.

This chain uses TRBV5-1 with TRBJ1-4, with D possibly matching TRBD1 (6 bases). The CDR3 spans 16 residues. The ends were cut back, 4 bases at V and 0 bases at J, with 13 bases in the middle. From germline, CDR1 is SGHRS and CDR2 YFSETQ. The CDR3 spells CASSDETGATNEKLFF. CDR3 in DNA: TGCGCCAGCAGCGACGAGACAGGAGCAACTAATGAAAAACTGTTTTTT.

This clone was detected a few times. The chain couples TRBV7-9 to TRBJ2-5, with TRBD2 identical over 13 bases. CDR3 length: 16 amino acids. Germline CDR1 SEHNR, CDR2 FQNEAQ (reference sequence). Trimming took 5 bases from V and 4 from J; bases not matched to a gene: 7. CDR3 sequence: CASSTGLAGDGETQYF. CDR3 DNA sequence: TGTGCCAGCAGCACCGGACTAGCGGGGGATGGAGAGACCCAGTACTTC.